This record looks at one TCR beta chain sequence and its context. A second roughly 6 to 11 cycle PCR used barcoded and J-beta primers. Via MiXCR, TCRdb re-called the 5' RACE reads, giving one row per CDR3 protein. The data show 790,000 or so distinct CDR3 sequences, less than 60% seen once. This sample was taken from a study of blood T cells in healthy people across ages. Germline CDR1 and CDR2: SGHRS and YFSETQ. The CDR3 spans 13 residues. J is TRBJ2-5 and V is TRBV5-1; D not certain. The DNA end is a closer match to TRBJ2-7, so the J assignment may be wrong. Sequenced material: blood. This TCR was recovered from a man aged 80 or over in good health. The chain's CDR3 is CASSFVENYEQYF. CDR3 bases: TGCGCCAGCAGCTTCGTGGAGAACTACGAGCAGTACTTC.